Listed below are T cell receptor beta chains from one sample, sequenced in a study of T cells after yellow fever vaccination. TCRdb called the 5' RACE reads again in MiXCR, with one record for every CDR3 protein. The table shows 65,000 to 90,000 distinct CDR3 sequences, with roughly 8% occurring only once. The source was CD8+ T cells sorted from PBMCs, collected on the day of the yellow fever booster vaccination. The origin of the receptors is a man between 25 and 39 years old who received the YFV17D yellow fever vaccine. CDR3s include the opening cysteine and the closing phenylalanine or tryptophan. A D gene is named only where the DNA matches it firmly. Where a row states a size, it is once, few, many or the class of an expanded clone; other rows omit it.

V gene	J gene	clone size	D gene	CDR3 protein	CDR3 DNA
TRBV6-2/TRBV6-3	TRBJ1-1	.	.	CASKLLGGGGTEAFF	TGTGCCAGCAAACTCCTCGGGGGAGGCGGAACTGAAGCTTTCTTT
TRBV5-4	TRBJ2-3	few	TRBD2	CASSFWTSGTDTQYF	TGTGCCAGCAGCTTCTGGACTAGCGGAACAGATACGCAGTATTTT
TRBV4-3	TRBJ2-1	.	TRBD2	CASSQDVLAGVYNEQFF	TGCGCCAGCAGCCAAGATGTGCTAGCGGGGGTCTACAATGAGCAGTTCTTC
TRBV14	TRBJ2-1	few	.	CASSQGLSVAKLIYEQFF	TGTGCCAGCAGCCAAGGCCTATCGGTAGCGAAGTTAATTTATGAGCAGTTCTTC
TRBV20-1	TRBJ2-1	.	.	CSASLIEINEQFF	TGCAGTGCTAGTCTAATTGAGATCAATGAGCAGTTCTTC
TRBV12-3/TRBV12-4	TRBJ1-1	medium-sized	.	CASSPLSVNTEAFF	TGTGCCAGCAGTCCCCTTTCAGTGAACACTGAAGCTTTCTTT
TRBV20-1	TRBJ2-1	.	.	CSARDGEGGEQFF	TGCAGTGCTAGAGATGGGGAGGGGGGTGAGCAGTTCTTC
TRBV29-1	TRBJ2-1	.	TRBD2	CSVEAGLAGYNEQFF	TGCAGCGTTGAGGCGGGACTAGCGGGCTACAATGAGCAGTTCTTC
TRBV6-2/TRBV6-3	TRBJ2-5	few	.	CASSYPETQYF	TGTGCCAGCAGTTACCCGGAGACCCAGTACTTC
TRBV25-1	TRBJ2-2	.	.	CASSEYAAGELFF	TGTGCCAGCAGTGAATATGCAGCCGGGGAGCTGTTTTTT
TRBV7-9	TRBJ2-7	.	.	CASSEESHYEQYF	TGTGCCAGCAGCGAAGAGTCCCATTACGAGCAGTACTTC
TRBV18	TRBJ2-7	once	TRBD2	CASSPVRWTSEEAYEQYF	TGTGCCAGCTCACCTGTCCGGTGGACTAGCGAGGAGGCCTACGAGCAGTACTTC
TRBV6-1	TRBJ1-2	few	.	CASSGRASPADYGYTF	TGTGCCAGCAGTGGCCGCGCAAGCCCCGCGGACTATGGCTACACCTTC
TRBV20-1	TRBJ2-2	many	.	CSAPGPNTGELFF	TGCAGTGCCCCCGGGCCGAACACCGGGGAGCTGTTTTTT
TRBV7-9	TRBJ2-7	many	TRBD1	CASRSGTGDTYEQYF	TGTGCCAGCAGGTCCGGGACAGGTGATACCTACGAGCAGTACTTC
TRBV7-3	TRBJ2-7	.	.	CASSSIIYPYEQYF	TGTGCCAGCAGCTCCATCATATACCCCTACGAGCAGTACTTC
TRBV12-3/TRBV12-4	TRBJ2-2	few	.	CASSLIWGGMYTGELFF	TGTGCCAGCAGCCTTATCTGGGGCGGGATGTACACCGGGGAGCTGTTTTTT
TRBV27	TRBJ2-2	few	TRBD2	CASNSLGGGRAGELFF	TGTGCCAGCAATAGTCTAGGCGGCGGGAGGGCCGGGGAGCTGTTTTTT
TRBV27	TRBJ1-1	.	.	CASSPGQFGIEGTEAFF	TGTGCCAGCAGTCCCGGACAGTTCGGAATTGAGGGCACTGAAGCTTTCTTT
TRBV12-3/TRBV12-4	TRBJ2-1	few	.	CASSSKPAGNEQFF	TGTGCCAGCAGTTCCAAACCGGCGGGGAATGAGCAGTTCTTC
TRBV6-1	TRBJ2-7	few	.	CASGPNRVNEQYF	TGTGCCAGCGGACCGAACAGGGTCAACGAGCAGTACTTC
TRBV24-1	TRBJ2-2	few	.	CATRDSTNTGELFF	TGTGCCACCAGGGACAGCACGAACACCGGGGAGCTGTTTTTT
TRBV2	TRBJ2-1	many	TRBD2	CASGTSRNEQFF	TGTGCCAGCGGGACTAGCCGGAATGAGCAGTTCTTC
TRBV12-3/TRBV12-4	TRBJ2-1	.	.	CASSLGVLSYNEQFF	TGTGCCAGCAGTCTTGGGGTTCTCTCCTACAATGAGCAGTTCTTC
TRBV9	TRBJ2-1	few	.	CASSVGRNYNEQFF	TGTGCCAGCAGCGTAGGGCGGAACTACAATGAGCAGTTCTTC
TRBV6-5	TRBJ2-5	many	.	CASSYSISGETQYF	TGTGCCAGCAGTTACTCGATTAGCGGTGAGACCCAGTACTTC
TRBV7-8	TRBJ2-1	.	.	CASSTGYNEQFF	TGTGCCAGCAGCACCGGTTACAATGAGCAGTTCTTC
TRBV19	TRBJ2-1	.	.	CASGTVNEQFF	TGTGCCAGCGGTACAGTCAATGAGCAGTTCTTC
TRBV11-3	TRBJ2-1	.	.	CASSLGIWGSSYNEQFF	TGTGCCAGCAGCTTAGGAATCTGGGGGAGCTCCTACAATGAGCAGTTCTTC
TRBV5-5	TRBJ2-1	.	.	CASSLSRAAYNEQFF	TGTGCCAGCAGCTTGAGTAGGGCGGCCTACAATGAGCAGTTCTTC
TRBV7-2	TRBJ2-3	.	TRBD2	CASSPPSGSIDTQYF	TGTGCCAGCAGCCCCCCCAGCGGGAGTATAGATACGCAGTATTTT
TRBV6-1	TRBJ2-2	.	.	CASSEDGYPNTGELFF	TGTGCCAGCAGTGAAGACGGATACCCGAACACCGGGGAGCTGTTTTTT
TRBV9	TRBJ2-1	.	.	CASSVVVDEQFF	TGTGCCAGCAGCGTAGTAGTCGATGAGCAGTTCTTC
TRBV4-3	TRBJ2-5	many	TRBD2	CASSQGVAGGPETQYF	TGCGCCAGCAGCCAAGGGGTAGCGGGAGGTCCAGAGACCCAGTACTTC
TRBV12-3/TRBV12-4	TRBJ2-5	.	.	CASSFRGAWETQYF	TGTGCCAGCAGTTTCCGGGGGGCATGGGAGACCCAGTACTTC
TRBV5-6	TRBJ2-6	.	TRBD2	CASSSGTGLLAGVHGANVLTF	TGTGCCAGCAGTTCCGGGACAGGGCTACTAGCGGGAGTTCATGGGGCCAACGTCCTGACTTTC
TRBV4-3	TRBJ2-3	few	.	CASSLQLGEGTDTQYF	TGCGCCAGCAGCCTCCAACTAGGGGAGGGCACAGATACGCAGTATTTT
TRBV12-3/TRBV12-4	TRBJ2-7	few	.	CASSKRQHEQYF	TGTGCCAGCAGTAAACGACAGCACGAGCAGTACTTC
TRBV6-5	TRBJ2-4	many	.	CASSYGGSKNIQYF	TGTGCCAGCAGTTACGGGGGGTCCAAAAACATTCAGTACTTC
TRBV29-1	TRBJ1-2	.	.	CSVDREGTNYGYTF	TGCAGCGTTGACAGAGAGGGGACTAACTATGGCTACACCTTC
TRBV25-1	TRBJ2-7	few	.	CATSPQASYEQYF	TGTGCCACCAGTCCTCAGGCTTCGTACGAGCAGTACTTC
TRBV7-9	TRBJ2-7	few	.	CASSYRDTGVYEQYF	TGTGCCAGCAGTTACCGGGACACGGGGGTTTACGAGCAGTACTTC
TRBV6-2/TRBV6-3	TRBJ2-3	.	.	CASSRVGVQATDTQYF	TGTGCCAGCTCCAGGGTAGGGGTCCAAGCCACAGATACGCAGTATTTT
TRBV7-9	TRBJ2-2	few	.	CASSRGRMSPDTGELFF	TGTGCCAGCAGCAGAGGGCGGATGTCCCCTGACACCGGGGAGCTGTTTTTT
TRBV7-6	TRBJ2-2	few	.	CASRSGTTGAGELFF	TGTGCCAGCAGGTCCGGGACCACAGGTGCCGGGGAGCTGTTTTTT
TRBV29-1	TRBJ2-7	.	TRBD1	CSAGTGVSYEQYF	TGCAGCGCAGGGACAGGGGTTTCCTACGAGCAGTACTTC
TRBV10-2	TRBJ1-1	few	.	CASSESTIMNTEAFF	TGCGCCAGCAGTGAGTCCACGATTATGAACACTGAAGCTTTCTTT
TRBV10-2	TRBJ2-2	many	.	CASSEGGAGELFF	TGCGCCAGCAGTGAGGGGGGCGCCGGGGAGCTGTTTTTT
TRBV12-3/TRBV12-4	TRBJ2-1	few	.	CASSRGTTYNEQFF	TGTGCCAGCAGTAGAGGGACAACCTACAATGAGCAGTTCTTC
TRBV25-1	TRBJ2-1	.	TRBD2	CASRSAGGPYNEQFF	TGTGCCAGCAGATCGGCGGGAGGGCCCTACAATGAGCAGTTCTTC